This TCR beta chain came from a study of blood T cell repertoires in COVID-19. At the level of the study: The United States, Italy and Spain were the sources of the acute and convalescent COVID-19 samples. T cells, B-cell-depleted T cells, or PBMCs provided the cDNA or gDNA that served as material.

Methods used by the authors: Reference gene primer amplification yielded estimated nucleated cell counts. The repertoire was sequenced with immunoSEQ multiplex PCR; TCRdb's copy has only in-frame clones and lacks some. V and J calls and clone size come straight from that table; D and trimming were deduced from the DNA. The repertoire holds about 170,000 clones, with 74% as singletons. The origin of this receptor is an elderly woman with acute or convalescent COVID-19. The sample was peripheral blood.

CDR3 coding DNA: TGTGCCAGCAGCCAAGGAAGCAACAGGGTGGGGAATTCACCCCTCCACTTT. Its protein product is CASSQGSNRVGNSPLHF. This chain uses TRBV3-1 (or the pseudogene TRBV3-2) with TRBJ1-6; perhaps TRBD1 as D (6 bases). Trimming pared 1 base from V and 7 bases from J, leaving 17 bases between. This CDR3 spans 17 amino acids. Germline CDR1 LGHDT, CDR2 YNNKEL (reference sequence).